Shown below are 22 T cell receptor beta chains from a single sample sequenced in a study of blood T cell repertoires in COVID-19. Method: immunoSEQ multiplex PCR; TCRdb's copy keeps in-frame clones and lacks some. The sample carries some 200,000 clones, roughly 80% recorded once. What was sequenced was peripheral blood. All receptors come from an elderly woman with acute or convalescent COVID-19.

V is TRBV11-3 and J is TRBJ2-2, with D perhaps matching TRBD1 (8 bases). Germline V gene lookup returns CDR1 SGHNT and CDR2 YENEEA. The length of the CDR3 is 17 residues. The V end lost 4 bases, the J end lost 3 bases, and 18 bases lay between the germline ends. The DNA for the CDR3 is TGTGCCAGCAGCTCTAGAGACACAGGGGGGGACACCGGGGAGCTGTTTTTT. Its protein product is CASSSRDTGGDTGELFF.

The chain has TRBV19 and TRBJ1-6; D is unresolved. The CDR3 is 13 residues long. Germline V gives CDR1 LNHDA, CDR2 SQIVND (reference sequence). V was shortened by 8 bases and J by 5 bases, with 10 bases between the two germline ends. CDR3 sequence: CASSTLDNSPLHF. For the CDR3, the DNA is TGTGCCAGTTCTACCCTCGATAATTCACCCCTCCACTTT.

The rearrangement links TRBV6-1 to TRBJ1-6; no clear D gene. V lost 0 bases and J 8 bases, leaving 5 bases between the germline ends. Germline-derived CDR1 and CDR2 are MNHNS and SASEGT. CDR3 length: 13 residues. CDR3 residues: CASSEARDSPLHF. In DNA form, the CDR3 reads TGTGCCAGCAGTGAAGCGAGAGATTCACCCCTCCACTTT.

This chain joins TRBV5-6 and TRBJ2-7; D is uncertain. The CDR3 runs to 11 residues. V gave up 6 bases and J gave up 0 bases, with 4 bases separating them. CDR1 is SGHDT and CDR2 is YYEEEE in the germline V gene. In DNA, the CDR3 is TGTGCCAGCACCTCCTCCTACGAGCAGTACTTC. It is translated as CASTSSYEQYF.

The chain joins TRBV21-1 to TRBJ1-5. TRBV21-1 is a pseudogene segment. CDR3 length: 16 residues. CDR3 region: CASRTDRGMLNQPQHF. Written as DNA, the CDR3 is TGTGCCAGCAGAACGGATAGAGGGATGTTGAATCAGCCCCAGCATTTT.

The chain carries TRBV2 and TRBJ1-2; D is possibly TRBD1 (6 bases). V lost 3 bases to trimming and J lost 4 bases, with 15 bases between them. CDR3 length: 15 residues. Per the germline V gene, CDR1 is SNHLY and CDR2 is FYNNEI. CDR3 region: CASSDYQGSSYGYTF. In nucleotides, the CDR3 is TGTGCCAGCAGTGATTACCAGGGGAGTAGCTATGGCTACACCTTC.

The gene calls are TRBV18 and TRBJ2-5; tentatively, D is TRBD2 (5 bases). Germline assignment: CDR1 KGHSH and CDR2 LQKENI. The V and J ends lost 2 bases and 5 bases respectively, with 15 bases between them. The CDR3 runs 15 residues. DNA for the CDR3: TGTGCCAGCTCACCAATACTAGGAAGCGTTGAGACCCAGTACTTC. It specifies CASSPILGSVETQYF.

The rearrangement uses TRBV27 and TRBJ1-6, with a tentative D call TRBD1 (5 bases). Per germline, CDR1 MNHEY and CDR2 SMNVEV (reference sequence). CDR3 size: 13 residues. The germline V and J ends were trimmed by 6 bases and 8 bases, with 11 bases remaining between them. The CDR3 is CASRYRLDSPLHF. CDR3 coding DNA: TGTGCCAGCAGGTACAGGTTGGATTCACCCCTCCACTTT.

This rearrangement joins TRBV5-5 to TRBJ2-6; a weak D match, TRBD1 (5 bases). CDR1 and CDR2 (germline): SGHKS, YYEKEE (reference sequence). The CDR3 has 18 residues. V was clipped by 0 bases and J by 0 bases, with 13 bases between them. CDR3 protein: CASSLETAYLSGANVLTF. In nucleotides, the CDR3 is TGTGCCAGCAGCTTGGAGACAGCGTACCTCTCTGGGGCCAACGTCCTGACTTTC.

This chain uses TRBV2 with TRBJ1-5; D gene unclear. Trimming removed 0 bases from V and 7 bases from J, with 10 bases in between. Germline CDR1 reads SNHLY; CDR2 reads FYNNEI. This CDR3 has 14 amino acids. CDR3 coding DNA: TGTGCCAGCAGTGAAGCGCTCGTAGAGCAGCCCCAGCATTTT. This translates into CASSEALVEQPQHF.

This clone was picked up a small number of times. This CDR3 is also generated by other DNA sequences in the sample. This sequence joins TRBV11-2 and TRBJ1-1; 8 bases line up with TRBD1. Germline trimming cut 3 bases from V and 4 bases from J; bases unmatched to any gene: 4. There are 14 residues in the CDR3. In germline, CDR1 is SGHAT, CDR2 FQNNGV. CDR3 amino acids: CASSLTGVGTEAFF. CDR3 DNA: TGTGCCAGCAGCTTGACAGGGGTCGGCACTGAAGCTTTCTTT.

V usage is TRBV3-1 (or the pseudogene TRBV3-2) and J usage is TRBJ1-2; 10 nucleotides line up with TRBD1. The CDR3 is 17 amino acids. The germline V gene encodes CDR1 LGHDT and CDR2 YNNKEL (reference sequence). V lost 0 bases and J lost 7; bases outside the gene matches: 11. As DNA, the CDR3 is TGTGCCAGCAGCCAAGATCGAGAAGGACAGGGGGTCGGTGGCTACACCTTC. Amino acid sequence: CASSQDREGQGVGGYTF.

This clone was counted a single time. The gene calls are TRBV11-3 and TRBJ2-2, with D unresolved. Germline CDR1 and CDR2: SGHNT and YENEEA. The CDR3 has 16 residues. The V end was cut by 2 bases, the J end by 0 bases, with 10 bases between. The CDR3 is CASSLTGPANTGELFF. Written as DNA, the CDR3 is TGTGCCAGCAGCTTAACTGGGCCGGCGAACACCGGGGAGCTGTTTTTT.

The chain carries TRBV3-1 (or the pseudogene TRBV3-2) and TRBJ2-1; 9 bases agree with TRBD2. The CDR3 is made up of 13 amino acids. After removal of 2 bases from V and 12 bases from J, the junction contained 5 bases not matched to a gene. Germline loops: CDR1 LGHDT, CDR2 YNNKEL (reference sequence). The DNA for the CDR3 is TGTGCCAGCAGCCAATATTCAGCGGGGGGGCAGTTCTTC. This translates into CASSQYSAGGQFF.

V gene TRBV4-1 combines with J gene TRBJ1-2, with a tentative D call TRBD1 (6 bases). The CDR3 runs 18 residues. CDR1 and CDR2 from the germline V gene are MGHRA and YSYEKL. V was pared by 0 bases and J by 4 bases, with 21 bases between. CDR3 protein: CASSQDIRGTQILYGYTF. In DNA form, the CDR3 reads TGCGCCAGCAGCCAAGATATAAGAGGGACACAAATCCTCTATGGCTACACCTTC.

The chain combines TRBV15 with TRBJ2-7, with 8 bases fitting TRBD1. The CDR3 is 18 residues long. V lost 0 bases and J lost 5; bases outside the gene matches: 15. CDR1 LNHNV and CDR2 YYDKDF come from the germline V gene (reference sequence). The CDR3 is CATSRDFRPQGARNEQYF. DNA for the CDR3: TGTGCCACCAGCAGAGATTTCCGCCCTCAGGGGGCGCGAAACGAGCAGTACTTC.

The CDR3 reads CASSQGQLGAGELFF. DNA for the CDR3: TGCGCCAGCAGCCAGGGACAGCTGGGGGCCGGGGAGCTGTTTTTT. This chain connects TRBV4-3 to TRBJ2-2; 7 positions match TRBD1. V trimming: 3 bases; J trimming: 6 bases; junction bases outside the gene matches: 7. There are 15 residues in the CDR3. CDR1 and CDR2 (germline): LGHNA, YSLEER.

This chain links TRBV28 with TRBJ2-7; 7 bases align to TRBD1. Trimming took 3 bases from V and 5 from J; bases not matched to a gene: 7. CDR1 is MDHEN, CDR2 SYDVKM, per germline. This CDR3 spans 14 amino acids. CDR3 in amino acids: CASSFLDRSDEQYF. In DNA, the CDR3 is TGTGCCAGCAGTTTCTTGGACAGGAGCGACGAGCAGTACTTC.

The chain uses TRBV11-2 and TRBJ2-7; 7 bases align to TRBD2. CDR1 is SGHAT and CDR2 is FQNNGV in the germline V gene. The CDR3 runs to 15 residues. The junction had 6 bases not matched to a gene; V was cut back by 4 bases and J by 0 bases. The CDR3 DNA reads TGTGCCAGCAGCTCCGAGGGCGGGGGCTCCTACGAGCAGTACTTC. Translation: CASSSEGGGSYEQYF.

The chain is built from TRBV6-2 or TRBV6-3 and TRBJ2-1; no clear D gene. The germline V gene has CDR1 MNHEY and CDR2 SVGEGT. The V end was cut by 0 bases, the J end by 2 bases, with 5 bases between. CDR3 size: 14 residues. This chain's CDR3 is CASSYSLAYNEQFF. CDR3 in DNA: TGTGCCAGCAGTTACTCCCTAGCCTACAATGAGCAGTTCTTC.

The sample holds one count of this clone. This chain connects TRBV18 to TRBJ2-5; 10 nucleotides agree with TRBD2. The CDR3 is 15 residues long. V gave up 5 bases and J gave up 0 bases; unmatched junction bases: 3. Germline assignment: CDR1 KGHSH and CDR2 LQKENI. The DNA of the CDR3 is TGTGCCAGCTCAGAAGGACTAGCGGACCAAGAGACCCAGTACTTC. Translated, it gives CASSEGLADQETQYF.

V and J are TRBV21-1 and TRBJ2-3; the table's D call TRBD1 went unverified against the DNA. TRBV21-1 is assigned pseudogene status. The CDR3 runs 18 residues. The CDR3 bases are TGTGCCAGCAGCAAAGTTCAGGAACTGGCGAAGAAGACAGATACGCAGTATTTT. Encoded protein: CASSKVQELAKKTDTQYF.